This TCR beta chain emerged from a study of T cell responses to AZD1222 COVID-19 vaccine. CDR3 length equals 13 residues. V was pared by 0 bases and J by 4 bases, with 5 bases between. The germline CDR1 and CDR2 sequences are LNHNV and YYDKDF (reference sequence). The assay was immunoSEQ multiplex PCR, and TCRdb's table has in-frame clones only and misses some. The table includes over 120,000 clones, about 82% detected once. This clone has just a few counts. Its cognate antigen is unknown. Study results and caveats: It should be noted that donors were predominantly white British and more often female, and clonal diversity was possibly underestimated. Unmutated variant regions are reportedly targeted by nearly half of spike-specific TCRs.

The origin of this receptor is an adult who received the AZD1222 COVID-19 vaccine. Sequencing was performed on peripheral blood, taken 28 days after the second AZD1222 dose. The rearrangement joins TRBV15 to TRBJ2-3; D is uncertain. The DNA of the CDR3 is TGTGCCACCAGCAGAGACTATTCAGATACGCAGTATTTT. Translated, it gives CATSRDYSDTQYF. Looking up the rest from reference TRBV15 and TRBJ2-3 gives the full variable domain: DAMVIQNPRYQVTQFGKPVTLSCSQTLNHNVMYWYQQKSSQAPKLLFHYYDKDFNNEADTPDNFQSRRPNTSFCFLDIRSPGLGDTAMYLCATSRDYSDTQYFGPGTRLTVL.